The clone carrying this T cell receptor (beta chain) appeared many times. Its target is not known. This specimen comes from a study of early T cells in non-severe SARS-CoV-2 infection. Study-wide background: The input, bulk RNA from unsorted whole blood, was sequenced, and chains were unpaired. Points from the study as a whole: VDJdb matches were skewed toward anti-spike CD8 T cell responses.

The J segment lost 7 bases and the V segment lost 1 base, leaving 8 bases of the junction unmatched. The CDR3 runs to 16 residues. Germline CDR1 is SGHTA and CDR2 is FQGNSA. Attached unique molecular identifiers marked individual cDNA molecules. TCRdb fed the 5' RACE reads into MiXCR, producing one record per CDR3 protein. The data contain tens of thousands of distinct CDR3 sequences, about 5.6% of them singletons. The rearrangement uses TRBV7-2 and TRBJ2-3; TRBD1 matches at 10 bases. Sample: whole blood. The clonotype originates from an adult who was a healthcare worker with PCR-confirmed SARS-CoV-2 infection or an uninfected control (not recorded which). The CDR3 spells CASSLVETGGSNTQYF. In DNA, the CDR3 is TGTGCCAGCAGCTTAGTGGAGACAGGGGGCTCGAATACGCAGTATTTT.